The 22 T cell receptor beta chains presented below share a single source sample, sequenced in a study of yellow fever vaccine responses in identical twins (dated by TCRdb to the late 2010s). The library was obtained by RT-PCR. The data were produced on an Illumina HiSeq 2500. Clones were called with MiXCR by TCRdb after fastp trimmed the public reads at Q25, and only in-frame beta chains were retained. Each entry is one CDR3 protein sequence, shown with its most common DNA and genes. In all, the sample holds about 3,000 distinct CDR3 sequences, and around 90% of those were seen once. Together, the top ten hold around 2.1% of the sample. The material sequenced was T cells from blood (PBMCs), unsorted or a sorted subset (not recorded which), taken before or after yellow fever vaccination (not recorded which). These receptor sequences come from a young woman who received the yellow fever vaccine. Donor details come from another sample of the same person, matched by shared clones.

V and J are TRBV11-2 and TRBJ2-5; no clear D gene. This CDR3 has 15 amino acids. Germline CDR1 is SGHAT and CDR2 is FQNNGV. The germline V and J ends were trimmed by 0 bases and 1 base, with 9 bases remaining between them. The chain's CDR3 is CASSLDLRSQETQYF. The CDR3 region has the DNA TGTGCCAGCAGCTTAGATCTAAGATCCCAAGAGACCCAGTACTTC.

The rearrangement uses TRBV7-3 and TRBJ2-3; 7 bases are shared with TRBD1. The CDR3 contains 16 residues. V gave up 5 bases and J gave up 3 bases; unmatched junction bases: 11. Per the germline V gene, CDR1 is SGHTA and CDR2 is FQGTGA. The CDR3 region is CASSRKTGWGTDTQYF. The CDR3 DNA reads as TGTGCCAGCAGCCGAAAGACAGGGTGGGGGACAGATACGCAGTATTTT.

The V call is TRBV20-1, the J call TRBJ2-3; 11 nucleotides agree with TRBD2. The CDR3 length is 15 residues. Germline loops: CDR1 DFQATT, CDR2 SNEGSKA (reference sequence). Trimming took 3 bases from V and 5 from J; bases not matched to a gene: 7. The CDR3 spells CSASLTSGSVDTQYF. In DNA, the CDR3 is TGCAGTGCTAGCCTAACTAGCGGGAGCGTAGATACGCAGTATTTT.

In this sample, this clonotype turned up a few times. The chain recombines TRBV2 with TRBJ1-5, with D possibly TRBD1 on 6 matching bases. CDR1 is SNHLY, CDR2 FYNNEI, per germline. V was clipped by 2 bases and J by 7 bases, with 12 bases between them. The CDR3 covers 14 residues. The CDR3 protein is CASSELAGVQPQHF. The CDR3 DNA reads as TGTGCCAGCAGTGAACTGGCAGGGGTGCAGCCCCAGCATTTT.

The V and J genes are TRBV20-1 and TRBJ1-5; no firm D call. V shed 1 base and J shed 9 bases, with 10 bases lying between them. The CDR3 is 12 residues long. Germline V gene sequence: CDR1 DFQATT, CDR2 SNEGSKA (reference sequence). This CDR3 reads CSARALDVPQHF. The CDR3 DNA reads as TGCAGTGCTAGAGCTCTAGATGTGCCCCAGCATTTT.

This clonotype was counted between two and nine times. The chain has TRBV5-1 and TRBJ2-7; no clear D. CDR1 SGHRS and CDR2 YFSETQ come from the germline V gene. The V end was cut by 3 bases, the J end by 1 base, with 17 bases between. This CDR3 contains 16 residues. This chain's CDR3 is CASSSGNTLGSYEQYF. The CDR3 DNA reads as TGCGCCAGCAGCTCTGGCAACACTCTCGGGTCCTACGAGCAGTACTTC.

The V call is TRBV20-1, the J call TRBJ2-3; D perhaps matches TRBD1 (6 bases). There are 15 residues in the CDR3. The germline V and J ends were trimmed by 4 bases and 0 bases, with 14 bases remaining between them. The germline V gene has CDR1 DFQATT and CDR2 SNEGSKA (reference sequence). This chain's CDR3 is CSAIWSGQSTDTQYF. CDR3 in DNA: TGCAGTGCTATCTGGAGTGGACAGAGCACAGATACGCAGTATTTT.

The rearrangement uses TRBV5-6 and TRBJ2-5, with TRBD2 as a possible D gene (6 bases). V lost 0 bases to trimming and J lost 5 bases, with 20 bases between them. Per germline, CDR1 SGHDT and CDR2 YYEEEE. The CDR3 is 17 residues long. In DNA form, the CDR3 reads TGTGCCAGCAGCTTGGCCTCGTATTCCAGGGCGGGGGAGACCCAGTACTTC. This translates into CASSLASYSRAGETQYF.

V and J are TRBV11-2 and TRBJ2-7; tentative D call: TRBD2 (6 bases). V was shortened by 6 bases and J by 0 bases, with 12 bases between the two germline ends. This CDR3 spans 14 amino acids. Germline V gives CDR1 SGHAT, CDR2 FQNNGV. DNA for the CDR3: TGTGCCAGCAGTTCTATCGGGAGCTCCTACGAGCAGTACTTC. This sequence encodes CASSSIGSSYEQYF.

The sample holds one count of this clonotype. The genes are TRBV19 and TRBJ2-3; TRBD2 matches 7 bases. The length of the CDR3 is 14 residues. Germline loops: CDR1 LNHDA, CDR2 SQIVND (reference sequence). The J segment lost 8 bases and the V segment lost 2 bases, leaving 7 bases of the junction unmatched. The chain's CDR3 is CASSIKSKRGTQYF. The CDR3 nucleotides read TGTGCCAGTAGTATAAAGTCGAAGCGGGGTACGCAGTATTTT.

V and J are TRBV11-1 and TRBJ2-1; 8 bases line up with TRBD2. Germline values: CDR1 SGHAT, CDR2 FQDESV (reference sequence). The trim removed 1 base at V and 7 bases at J, leaving 12 bases unmatched. The CDR3 runs 17 residues. CDR3 sequence: CASSLGRSSGSSNEQFF. The CDR3 DNA is TGTGCCAGCAGCTTAGGAAGGTCTAGCGGGTCTTCGAATGAGCAGTTCTTC. Full variable domain (missing parts from reference TRBV11-1 and TRBJ2-1): EAEVAQSPRYKITEKSQAVAFWCDPISGHATLYWYRQILGQGPELLVQFQDESVVDDSQLPKDRFSAERLKGVDSTLKIQPAELGDSAMYLCASSLGRSSGSSNEQFFGPGTRLTVL.

V and J are TRBV18 and TRBJ2-5; 7 nucleotides agree with TRBD1. The CDR3 extends over 14 amino acids. Per germline, CDR1 KGHSH and CDR2 LQKENI. V shed 4 bases, J shed 0 bases, and the junction held 2 bases outside the gene matches. The CDR3 spells CASSRGQYQETQYF. CDR3 coding DNA: TGTGCCAGCTCACGGGGACAGTACCAAGAGACCCAGTACTTC.

This chain links TRBV29-1 with TRBJ1-4; the D is unclear. Per germline, CDR1 SQVTM and CDR2 ANQGSEA. Between the trimmed V and J ends, which lost 4 bases and 5 bases, there was a span of 8 bases. This CDR3 has 12 amino acids. DNA for the CDR3: TGCAGCGTTGGTGGAGGGAATGAAAAACTGTTTTTT. Its protein product is CSVGGGNEKLFF.

This chain joins TRBV12-3 or TRBV12-4 and TRBJ1-6; D is ambiguous. The CDR3 covers 14 residues. V was clipped by 4 bases and J by 10 bases, with 14 bases between them. CDR3 region: CASSSAGVGSPLHF. CDR3 DNA sequence: TGTGCCAGCAGTTCTGCAGGCGTAGGATCACCCCTCCACTTT.

The chain recombines TRBV5-6 with TRBJ2-1; D gene uncertain. In germline, CDR1 is SGHDT, CDR2 YYEEEE. The CDR3 length is 15 residues. The V end lost 0 bases, the J end lost 0 bases, and 7 bases lay between the germline ends. The CDR3 is CASSLEESSYNEQFF. The CDR3 coding sequence is TGTGCCAGCAGCTTGGAAGAGAGCTCCTACAATGAGCAGTTCTTC.

V usage is TRBV7-3 and J usage is TRBJ2-1; TRBD2 agrees at 7 bases. There are 16 residues in the CDR3. V trimming: 5 bases; J trimming: 5 bases; junction bases outside the gene matches: 12. Germline CDR1 and CDR2: SGHTA and FQGTGA. The CDR3: CASSPLGWGGNNEQFF. CDR3 DNA: TGTGCCAGCAGCCCCCTTGGGTGGGGGGGTAACAATGAGCAGTTCTTC.

The rearrangement joins TRBV2 to TRBJ2-3; the D is unclear. The CDR3 length is 13 residues. Germline V gene lookup returns CDR1 SNHLY and CDR2 FYNNEI. The V and J ends lost 9 bases and 2 bases respectively, with 12 bases between them. The CDR3, as DNA: TGTGCCAGTGACGTCGAGTTCACAGATACGCAGTATTTT. Protein product: CASDVEFTDTQYF.

The chain recombines TRBV18 with TRBJ2-7; TRBD2 aligns across 9 bases. V shed 3 bases, J shed 6 bases, and the junction held 6 bases outside the gene matches. Looked up from germline, CDR1 is KGHSH and CDR2 is LQKENI. The CDR3 loop spans 14 amino acids. The CDR3: CASSPASGGSEQYF. CDR3 sequence (DNA): TGTGCCAGCTCACCGGCCAGCGGGGGGTCCGAGCAGTACTTC.

Notes on this clonotype: A read error may produce the germline difference seen at one junction end. The chain couples TRBV5-6 to TRBJ2-3; TRBD1 is a possible D gene (5 bases). Germline-derived CDR1 and CDR2 are SGHDT and YYEEEE. The CDR3 loop spans 15 amino acids. In DNA form, the CDR3 reads TGTGCCGGCAGCTTGGGGCAGGTTAGCACAGATACGCAGTATTTT. This codes for CAGSLGQVSTDTQYF.

Points on this clonotype: Mismatch with germline at one junction end may stem from a read error. V is TRBV12-3 or TRBV12-4 and J is TRBJ2-7, with 10 bases matching TRBD2. This CDR3 has 14 residues. CDR3 region: CASSLAGGSVEQYF. The CDR3 DNA is TGTGCCAGCAGCTTAGCGGGGGGCTCGGTAGAGCAGTACTTC.

The genes are TRBV5-1 and TRBJ2-2, with 12 positions matching TRBD2. The CDR3 is made up of 16 amino acids. CDR1 and CDR2 from the germline V gene are SGHRS and YFSETQ. J lost 0 bases, V lost 4 bases, and 1 base had no gene match. The CDR3 bases are TGCGCCAGCAGCGGACTAGCGGGGACGAACACCGGGGAGCTGTTTTTT. The encoded protein is CASSGLAGTNTGELFF.

The chain recombines TRBV18 with TRBJ2-7; unclear D gene. The CDR3 is 14 residues long. V lost 3 bases to trimming and J lost 4 bases, with 13 bases between them. Germline V gene lookup returns CDR1 KGHSH and CDR2 LQKENI. CDR3 residues: CASSPMDSNYEQYF. The CDR3 coding sequence is TGTGCCAGCTCACCTATGGATTCCAATTACGAGCAGTACTTC. The entire variable domain, with the rest obtained from reference TRBV18 and TRBJ2-7, is as follows: NAGVMQNPRHLVRRRGQEARLRCSPMKGHSHVYWYRQLPEEGLKFMVYLQKENIIDESGMPKERFSAEFPKEGPSILRIQQVVRGDSAAYFCASSPMDSNYEQYFGPGTRLTVT.